This T cell receptor beta chain was sequenced in a study of T cells in Graves' hyperthyroidism and ophthalmopathy (dated by TCRdb to between 2019 and 2020). Regarding the study in general: Peripheral blood samples were taken at the time of initial diagnosis, prior to any treatment. A discovery cohort of about a hundred patients, 43 with Graves' ophthalmopathy and over 55 with stable Graves' hyperthyroidism, was used to find distinguishing TCR V-J signatures. An independent validation cohort of around 19 hyperthyroidism patients and about 15 patients who later progressed to ophthalmopathy tested prospective prediction of ophthalmopathy. The 100 or so discovery patients were divided at random into training and test sets in a 7:3 ratio. The study also compared thyroid tissue and blood T-cell repertoires from more than 5 Graves' hyperthyroidism patients. Once sampling was done, hyperthyroidism patients were given methimazole at a starting dose of 30 mg daily, whereas ophthalmopathy patients were given high-dose intravenous methylprednisolone. The paper reports TCR Vbeta CDR3 sequencing of roughly 140 peripheral blood samples: 43 ophthalmopathy, under 85 hyperthyroidism and some 17 progressor patients.

Concerning this clonotype itself: Its antigen is unknown. Qualities for individual bases were not recorded, and no much larger clone is one base off.

In the ophthalmopathy patients, disease was moderately to severely active, with a Clinical Activity Score of 3 or more, a NOSPECS grade of 4 or more, and a duration of less than 3 months. Any patient with an uncontrolled infection, another autoimmune disease, pregnancy or lactation was excluded. Diagnoses relied on clinical symptoms, serum thyroxine and TRAb, thyroid ultrasound and orbital computed tomography. Ficoll-Paque density gradient centrifugation was used to isolate PBMCs from 8 to 10 ml of fresh peripheral blood. Trizol reagent was used to extract total RNA, and RNA quality was then checked on an Agilent 2100 Bioanalyzer. Study-level results and caveats: Blood samples also contained most of the expanded thyroid clonotypes (frequency above 0.001), which suggests that blood repertoires may reflect thyroid immune responses. In validation, progression to ophthalmopathy was predicted by the model with 70.59% sensitivity and roughly 76% specificity, a median of about 6.4 months before onset. Sample size was not statistically predetermined, and investigators were not blinded to group allocation. Ophthalmopathy was separated from stable hyperthyroidism by a 13 V-J signature model, with around 90% sensitivity and 81% to 83% specificity obtained in cross-validation and 80%/75% obtained in testing.

TCR beta CDR3 regions were amplified from RNA transcripts. The TCR CDR3 was subjected to a first round of RT-PCR using the HTBI primer set and the Qiagen OneStep RT-PCR kit. The libraries were constructed in a second round of multiplex PCR and then size-selected and purified. Sequencing of the libraries was done on an Illumina HiSeq2000 using paired-end 100 bp reads. The original pipeline was this. SOAPnuke was used to process the raw data, with reads discarded if the reads contained adapters or uncalled bases, had a mean Phred below 15, or lacked an exact constant-primer or identifier match. COPE v1.2.5 was used to merge high-quality paired reads, and clonotypes were defined as unique nucleotide sequences. Clonotypes were aligned to IMGT TRBV, TRBD and TRBJ reference segments using MiTCR v1.1. The analysis included only V-J combinations with a frequency above 0.0001, which together covered 99.2% of the repertoires. The TCS score was defined as the ratio of F50 (clonal expansion) to E x V (chaos), calculated using BLOSUM62-based TCRdist between CDR3 peptides within each V-J. Welch's t-statistics and random forest reduced some 510 V-J features to 13, which were used in a naive Bayes classifier (R e1071). The Morisita-Horn index was used to measure how similar the thyroid and blood repertoires were. The public reads were reanalyzed by TCRdb: fastp trimming at Q25, MiXCR alignment, in-frame beta chains only. Rows matching on CDR3 protein sequence are summarized as one entry with the most common DNA and genes. The V and J calls here are based on TCRdb, not the publication. In this sample the table shows hundreds of thousands of distinct CDR3 sequences, about 14% of which occur a single time. The ten most abundant clones make up roughly 4.3% of the sample.

The CDR3, from cysteine to phenylalanine, totals 15 residues. The only DNA kept is the CDR3, 45 bases in frame from the first base. The trim is 6 bases for V and 8 bases for J, with a gap of 19 bases between the germline ends. The sample taken for sequencing was blood. This clonotype originated in a woman in her thirties or forties with Graves' ophthalmopathy. This chain joins TRBV12-3 or TRBV12-4 to TRBJ2-2; TRBD1 is possibly the D segment (6 matching bases). In nucleotide form, the sequence is TGTGCCAGCAGCCCGGGACAAGGGGCGAAGGGGGAGCTGTTTTTT. It translates as CASSPGQGAKGELFF.